The 21 T cell receptor beta chains listed next were all sequenced from one sample in a study of T cells in Graves' hyperthyroidism and ophthalmopathy (dated by TCRdb to the late 2010s). Library prep was done by multiplex PCR. The sequencer listed for this sample is Illumina HiSeq 2000. Amplification of TCR beta CDR3 regions was carried out from RNA transcripts. A first-round RT-PCR of the TCR CDR3 used the HTBI primer set with the Qiagen OneStep RT-PCR kit. The public reads were reanalyzed by TCRdb: fastp trimming at Q25, MiXCR alignment, in-frame beta chains only. Every CDR3 protein is listed once, alongside the most common genes and DNA of its rows. The sample profile shows some 400,000 distinct CDR3 sequences; 13% of them were found once. The ten largest clonotypes hold 20% to 25% of the sample. Specimen: blood. These receptors came from a man younger than 45 with Graves' hyperthyroidism that later progressed to Graves' ophthalmopathy.

This clonotype occurred many times. The chain is built from TRBV3-1 and TRBJ2-5; TRBD2 aligns across 14 bases. CDR1 LGHDT and CDR2 YNNKEL come from the germline V gene (reference sequence). Germline trimming cut 5 bases from V and 4 bases from J; bases unmatched to any gene: 9. This CDR3 is built from 17 residues. CDR3 DNA sequence: TGTGCCAGCAGCAAGACTAGCGGGGGGGCCTGGGGAGAGACCCAGTACTTC. Amino acid sequence: CASSKTSGGAWGETQYF.

Many counts were recorded for this clonotype. The chain carries TRBV28 and TRBJ2-7; TRBD1 might be the D (7 bases). V lost 2 bases, J lost 7 bases, and 15 bases lay in between. CDR3 size: 14 residues. From germline, CDR1 is MDHEN and CDR2 SYDVKM. CDR3 in amino acids: CASSLPRGVGEQYF. CDR3 sequence (DNA): TGTGCCAGCAGTTTACCCAGGGGGGTGGGTGAGCAGTACTTC.

The J gene is TRBJ1-5, the V gene TRBV6-1, with D unclear. CDR3 length: 14 amino acids. The V end lost 2 bases, the J end lost 1 base, and 6 bases lay between the germline ends. Germline loops: CDR1 MNHNS, CDR2 SASEGT. CDR3 loop: CASSELGSNQPQHF. In DNA, the CDR3 is TGTGCCAGCAGTGAATTGGGGAGCAATCAGCCCCAGCATTTT.

The sample holds a few counts of this clonotype. V usage is TRBV14 and J usage is TRBJ2-7; D is possibly TRBD1 (6 bases). V was cut by 6 bases and J by 0 bases, with 12 bases left in between. This CDR3 spans 14 amino acids. Germline CDR1 reads SGHDN; CDR2 reads FVKESK. The CDR3 DNA reads as TGTGCCAGCAGTCCTCGACAGGACTCCTACGAGCAGTACTTC. This codes for CASSPRQDSYEQYF.

The CDR3 sequence is CASSLVLQAFF. Here the CDR3 DNA reads TGTGCCAGCAGCTTAGTTCTACAAGCTTTCTTT. The chain employs TRBV7-9 and TRBJ1-1; no definite D call. Germline assignment: CDR1 SEHNR and CDR2 FQNEAQ (reference sequence). Trimming cost V 1 base and J 9 bases, with 6 bases left between them. The CDR3 sequence is 11 residues long.

The CDR3 reads CASSHPIPWTVGDYGYTF. DNA of the CDR3: TGCGCCAGCAGCCACCCAATACCCTGGACAGTAGGAGACTATGGCTACACCTTC. J is TRBJ1-2 and V is TRBV4-1; tentatively, D is TRBD1 (6 bases). The CDR3 is made up of 18 amino acids. The germline V gene has CDR1 MGHRA and CDR2 YSYEKL. V was clipped by 3 bases and J by 3 bases, with 23 bases between them.

CDR3 DNA: TGTGCCAGCAGCTTAGGGGGGCGAGATTCACCCCTCCACTTT. Translation: CASSLGGRDSPLHF. The gene calls are TRBV7-2 and TRBJ1-6, with TRBD1 as a possible D gene (6 bases). This CDR3 is built from 14 residues. Germline CDR1 is SGHTA and CDR2 is FQGNSA. V lost 1 base and J lost 8, with 9 bases in between.

This chain links TRBV5-5 with TRBJ1-5, with TRBD1 matching over 8 bases. The V gene end was trimmed by 5 bases and the J gene end by 6 bases; junction bases not matched to a gene: 7. The CDR3 sequence is 14 residues long. CDR1 and CDR2 from the germline V gene are SGHKS and YYEKEE (reference sequence). The CDR3 DNA sequence: TGTGCCAGCAGTTCCGGGACAGGCCTTCAGCCCCAGCATTTT. Translated, it gives CASSSGTGLQPQHF.

This clonotype has a handful of counts. A read error may be the cause here, since a much bigger clone is one base away. The chain recombines TRBV28 with TRBJ2-7, with D possibly called TRBD1 or TRBD2 (5 bases each). CDR3 length: 14 residues. Germline loops: CDR1 MDHEN, CDR2 SYDVKM. The CDR3 spells CASDEFRGARERYF. The CDR3 nucleotides read TGTGCCAGCGACGAATTCCGGGGCGCTAGGGAGCGGTACTTC. The complete variable domain, with remaining parts taken from reference TRBV28 and TRBJ2-7, reads DVKVTQSSRYLVKRTGEKVFLECVQDMDHENMFWYRQDPGLGLRLIYFSYDVKMKEKGDIPEGYSVSREKKERFSLILESASTNQTSMYLCASDEFRGARERYFGPGTRLTVT.

The V and J genes are TRBV12-3 or TRBV12-4 and TRBJ1-3; 9 bases agree with TRBD1. V lost 2 bases to trimming and J lost 1 base; unmatched junction nucleotides: 6. This CDR3 comprises 17 residues. CDR3 nucleotides: TGTGCCAGCAGTTTAAGAGGACAGGGGTTTTCTGGAAACACCATATATTTT. It encodes CASSLRGQGFSGNTIYF.

The rearrangement links TRBV9 to TRBJ2-1; 10 bases are shared with TRBD2. The CDR3 extends over 16 amino acids. Looked up from germline, CDR1 is SGDLS and CDR2 is YYNGEE. V dropped 4 bases and J dropped 4; count of bases not matched to a gene: 8. In DNA, the CDR3 is TGTGCCAGCAGCATTAGGACTAGCGGCCCATACAATGAGCAGTTCTTC. This sequence encodes CASSIRTSGPYNEQFF.

This clonotype appeared many times. CDR3 protein: CASSWQAGGRGDTQYF. CDR3 sequence (DNA): TGTGCCAGCAGTTGGCAAGCGGGGGGGCGTGGAGATACGCAGTATTTT. The chain recombines TRBV27 with TRBJ2-3; TRBD2 matches at 10 bases. The CDR3 runs to 16 residues. Germline loops: CDR1 MNHEY, CDR2 SMNVEV (reference sequence). Trimming cost V 4 bases and J 5 bases; bases outside gene matches: 9.

This clonotype has a count of ten or more. J is TRBJ1-1 and V is TRBV3-1; D call uncertain. This CDR3 region has 13 residues. Deletions cut 5 bases from V and 6 bases from J, with 13 bases between. Germline assignment: CDR1 LGHDT and CDR2 YNNKEL (reference sequence). The CDR3 DNA follows: TGTGCCAGCAGCTCAACCCCCCCCGCTGAAGCTTTCTTT. The encoded protein is CASSSTPPAEAFF.

This clonotype turned up a few times. The rearrangement links TRBV24-1 to TRBJ2-6, with D unclear. Trimming left V 3 bases short and J 1 base short, with 9 bases between. This CDR3 has 16 residues. Germline V gene sequence: CDR1 KGHDR, CDR2 SFDVKD. The CDR3 protein is CATSDPRLSGANVLTF. The CDR3 DNA reads TGTGCCACCAGTGATCCCCGGTTATCTGGGGCCAACGTCCTGACTTTC.

There are many counts of this clonotype. The V call is TRBV12-3 or TRBV12-4, the J call TRBJ2-7, with D maybe TRBD1 (5 bases). Trimming left V 3 bases short and J 2 bases short, with 11 bases between. The CDR3 has 14 amino acids. CDR3 coding DNA: TGTGCCAGCAGTTTTTCCAGGGCTACCTACGAGCAGTACTTC. Translation: CASSFSRATYEQYF.

This clonotype was seen many times. V gene TRBV12-3 or TRBV12-4 combines with J gene TRBJ2-5, with TRBD1 matching over 9 bases. The CDR3 is 15 amino acids. The V and J ends lost 6 bases and 4 bases, in that order; junction bases with no gene match: 9. The CDR3 here is CASRSGTGKLETQYF. CDR3 coding DNA: TGTGCCAGCAGATCCGGGACAGGGAAGTTAGAGACCCAGTACTTC.

The V call is TRBV6-1, the J call TRBJ1-6; perhaps TRBD1 as D (5 bases). V lost 7 bases to trimming and J lost 6 bases, with 10 bases between them. Germline V lookup: CDR1 MNHNS, CDR2 SASEGT. This CDR3 is 13 amino acids long. The DNA of the CDR3 is TGTGCCAGCACCCCGGACATTAATTCACCCCTCCACTTT. Translation: CASTPDINSPLHF.

This clonotype was found many times. The rearrangement uses TRBV7-8 and TRBJ2-2; TRBD1 matches at 10 bases. V lost 5 bases, J lost 7 bases, and 7 bases stayed unmatched. The CDR3 consists of 15 residues. CDR1 and CDR2 (germline): SGHVS, FQNEAQ. The CDR3 DNA sequence: TGTGCCAGCAGCCCACGGACAGGGGGTGACGGGGAGCTGTTTTTT. It encodes CASSPRTGGDGELFF.

Many counts were recorded for this clonotype. V is TRBV28 and J is TRBJ1-2; possible D gene TRBD1, 5 bases. Germline CDR1 and CDR2: MDHEN and SYDVKM. V lost 3 bases to trimming and J lost 2 bases, with 7 bases between them. This CDR3 contains 13 residues. CDR3 nucleotides: TGTGCCAGCAGTTTGGACAACAACTATGGCTACACCTTC. Its translation: CASSLDNNYGYTF.

For this clonotype: Being one base from a much bigger clone, this may be a read error. This chain connects TRBV28 to TRBJ1-2; D gene ambiguous. The CDR3 loop spans 11 amino acids. The germline CDR1 and CDR2 sequences are MDHEN and SYDVKM. Here the CDR3 reads CGSSTVYGYTF. The CDR3 DNA sequence: TGTGGCAGCAGCACAGTCTATGGCTACACCTTC.

In this sample, this clonotype turned up a few times. This chain uses TRBV5-1 with TRBJ2-7; 15 bases match TRBD2. The germline V gene has CDR1 SGHRS and CDR2 YFSETQ. This CDR3 has 17 amino acids. Trimming took 4 bases from V and 7 from J; bases not matched to a gene: 12. CDR3 sequence reads: CASSEGLAGGPYGEQYF. The CDR3 DNA reads as TGCGCCAGCAGCGAGGGACTAGCGGGGGGTCCCTATGGGGAGCAGTACTTC.